This TCR beta chain was profiled in a study of patients and donors after allogeneic stem cell transplantation (dated by TCRdb to 2018 to 2020). Unmatched junction bases come to 0, with V trimmed by 0 bases and J by 5 bases. The germline V gene provides CDR1 MNHEY and CDR2 SVGAGI. From its cysteine to its phenylalanine, the CDR3 spans 14 amino acids. Only the CDR3 part of the read is kept: 42 bases, read in frame from the first base. Libraries were built with RT-PCR. TCRdb names NextSeq 550 as the instrument used. TCRdb reprocessed the public reads (quality trimming at Q25 with fastp, clone calling with MiXCR) and kept in-frame beta chains. Every entry covers one CDR3 protein and lists the most common genes and DNA from its rows. Within this sample are over 150,000 distinct CDR3 sequences, with 25% to 35% of them counted one time only. Of the sample, around 3.2% is held by the ten largest clones. This clonotype has only a few counts. Its antigen specificity is not known. No much larger clone exists at a distance of one base, and base qualities are not known.

Material: blood, either unsorted or a sorted T cell fraction (not recorded which). Recombination linked TRBV6-5 to TRBJ1-4, with TRBD1 identical over 7 junction bases. The clonotype originates from a human donor who was either an allogeneic HSCT recipient or a stem cell or donor lymphocyte infusion donor (not recorded which). It is not recorded whose cells these are; they may come from a transplant donor. This receptor carries the CDR3 CASSYSQGNEKLFF. The base sequence is TGTGCCAGCAGTTACTCACAGGGGAATGAAAAACTGTTTTTT.